This T cell receptor (beta chain) was sequenced for a study of human versus mouse CDR3 diversity and MHC coevolution. Profiling relied on immunoSEQ multiplex PCR, and the TCRdb table lists in-frame clones only, not all of them. The sample records about 77,000 clones, under 95% being singletons. Germline values: CDR1 SGHNT, CDR2 YYREEE (reference sequence). The CDR3 is 17 amino acids. Trimming took 4 bases from V and 8 from J, leaving 25 bases between them. Material for sequencing was naive CD4+ T cells from blood. Noted subset: CD45RO-negative CD62L-positive naive CD4 T cells. The V call is TRBV5-4, the J call TRBJ2-1, with D possibly TRBD1 on 6 matching bases. This TCR was recovered from a person aged 30 to 70 in good health. The CDR3 sequence: CASSASSGTRGGDEQFF. In DNA, the CDR3 is TGTGCCAGCAGCGCCAGTTCGGGGACACGGGGTGGGGATGAGCAGTTCTTC.